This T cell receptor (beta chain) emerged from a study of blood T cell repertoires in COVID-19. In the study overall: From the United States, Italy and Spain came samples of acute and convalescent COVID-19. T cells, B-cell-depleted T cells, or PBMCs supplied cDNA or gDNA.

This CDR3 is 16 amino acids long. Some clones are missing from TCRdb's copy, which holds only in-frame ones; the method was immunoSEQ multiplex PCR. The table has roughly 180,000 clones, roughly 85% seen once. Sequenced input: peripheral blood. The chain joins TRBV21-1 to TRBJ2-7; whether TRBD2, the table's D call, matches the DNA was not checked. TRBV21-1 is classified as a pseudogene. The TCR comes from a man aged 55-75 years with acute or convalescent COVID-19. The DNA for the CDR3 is TGTGCCAGCAGCAAGGGGGGACGGAGTTGGTCGGACGAGCAGTACTTC. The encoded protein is CASSKGGRSWSDEQYF.